This record looks at one T cell receptor (beta chain) sequence and its context. The antigen is undetermined. This entry is derived from a study of PD-1 blockade in classical Hodgkin lymphoma. Study-wide results and limits: Baseline TCR diversity was reportedly lower in newly diagnosed patients than healthy donors.

Germline CDR1 reads SGHAT; CDR2 reads FQNNGV. V dropped 5 bases and J dropped 0 bases, with 15 bases sitting between them. The CDR3 consists of 16 residues. Sequenced by immunoSEQ multiplex PCR; TCRdb stores in-frame clones only, minus some. The data show 3,500 to 5,000 clones, more than 75% seen once. Time point reported: newly diagnosed, previously untreated cHL patient sample. Magnetic negative selection of thawed PBMCs yielded the CD8+ T cells. This receptor was obtained from a human donor with classical Hodgkin lymphoma. The chain links TRBV11-2 to TRBJ2-3; D is possibly TRBD1 (5 bases). Material for sequencing was CD8+ T cells from blood. CDR3 loop: CASSQWGVLSTDTQYF. CDR3 in DNA: TGTGCCAGCAGCCAATGGGGCGTTTTAAGCACAGATACGCAGTATTTT.